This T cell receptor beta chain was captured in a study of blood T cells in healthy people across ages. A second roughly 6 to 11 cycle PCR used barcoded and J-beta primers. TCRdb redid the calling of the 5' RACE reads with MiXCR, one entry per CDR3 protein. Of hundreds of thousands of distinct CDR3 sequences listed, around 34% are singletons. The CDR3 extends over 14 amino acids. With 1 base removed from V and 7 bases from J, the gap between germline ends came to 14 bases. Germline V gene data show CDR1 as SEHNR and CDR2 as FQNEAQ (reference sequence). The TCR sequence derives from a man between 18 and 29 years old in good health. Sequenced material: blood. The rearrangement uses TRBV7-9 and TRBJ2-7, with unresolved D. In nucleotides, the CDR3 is TGTGCCAGCAGCTTAGGTCTGGGCTACCATGAGCAGTACTTC. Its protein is CASSLGLGYHEQYF.